Described below is a single T cell receptor (beta chain) sequence and its context. The method was immunoSEQ multiplex PCR; TCRdb's version includes in-frame clones alone and lacks a portion of them. The sample lists roughly 6,500 clones, 48% occurring once. The data were obtained in a study of sequential checkpoint blockade in melanoma. As for the study in general: Randomization was 1:1 between first-line nivolumab→ipilimumab and ipilimumab→nivolumab.

V was trimmed by 3 bases and J by 4 bases, leaving 16 bases between them. Germline values: CDR1 LGHNA, CDR2 YNFKEQ. The CDR3 is 15 amino acids. Treatment meaning: randomized to nivolumab then ipilimumab (arm A) or the reverse (arm B). None of the patients previously received DNA-damaging chemotherapy. PBMC sorting kept live CD3+CD8+ cells without CD19 or CD56. The material was CD8+ T cells sorted from blood (inferred from file names), obtained from a patient given nivolumab and ipilimumab in sequence. This receptor was obtained from a human patient with melanoma. Some clones in this sample may be carry-over from other donors' samples. The chain couples TRBV4-2 to TRBJ2-7, with D possibly TRBD2 on 5 matching bases. Here the CDR3 DNA reads TGTGCCAGCAGCCACCCAGGACTGCTTACTTACGAGCAGTACTTC. Amino acid sequence: CASSHPGLLTYEQYF.